This T cell receptor beta chain is drawn from a study of vaccination effects on CD4 cells after COVID-19. Study background: Post-vaccine sample collection fell at a median of 72 days after the second dose.

This clone was counted only a few times. Its antigen is not known. V dropped 2 bases and J dropped 4 bases, with 9 bases sitting between them. Germline-derived CDR1 and CDR2 are SGHKS and YYEKEE (reference sequence). This CDR3 region has 13 residues. Method: immunoSEQ multiplex PCR; TCRdb's copy keeps in-frame clones and lacks some. The sample includes about 30,000 clones, 74% seen only once; the top ten take roughly a sixth. Sequencing was preceded by expansion of antigen-specific CD4+ T cells with viral peptide pools in the ViraFEST assay. Having been cultured for roughly 9 days, the cells underwent CD4+ T cell isolation. Either the mRNA-1273 or the BNT162b2 vaccine was given to participants as two doses. All vaccine recipients tested negative for nucleocapsid antibodies and had never contracted SARS-CoV-2 infection. On day 3 and again on day 7, half the medium was replaced with IL-2 medium.

The chain combines TRBV5-5 with TRBJ1-1, with D uncertain. This clonotype was sampled from a human donor who received a COVID-19 vaccine. Sequenced here: CD4+ T cells from PBMCs cultured with HCoV-OC43 spike peptides, sampled after COVID-19 vaccination. As to subset: HCoV-OC43 spike overlapping peptide pool stimulation. This chain's CDR3 is CASSFLVGTEAFF. CDR3 coding DNA: TGTGCCAGCAGCTTCTTAGTGGGCACTGAAGCTTTCTTT. Filled out from reference TRBV5-5 and TRBJ1-1, the complete variable domain reads DAGVTQSPTHLIKTRGQQVTLRCSPISGHKSVSWYQQVLGQGPQFIFQYYEKEERGRGNFPDRFSARQFPNYSSELNVNALLLGDSALYLCASSFLVGTEAFFGQGTRLTVV.